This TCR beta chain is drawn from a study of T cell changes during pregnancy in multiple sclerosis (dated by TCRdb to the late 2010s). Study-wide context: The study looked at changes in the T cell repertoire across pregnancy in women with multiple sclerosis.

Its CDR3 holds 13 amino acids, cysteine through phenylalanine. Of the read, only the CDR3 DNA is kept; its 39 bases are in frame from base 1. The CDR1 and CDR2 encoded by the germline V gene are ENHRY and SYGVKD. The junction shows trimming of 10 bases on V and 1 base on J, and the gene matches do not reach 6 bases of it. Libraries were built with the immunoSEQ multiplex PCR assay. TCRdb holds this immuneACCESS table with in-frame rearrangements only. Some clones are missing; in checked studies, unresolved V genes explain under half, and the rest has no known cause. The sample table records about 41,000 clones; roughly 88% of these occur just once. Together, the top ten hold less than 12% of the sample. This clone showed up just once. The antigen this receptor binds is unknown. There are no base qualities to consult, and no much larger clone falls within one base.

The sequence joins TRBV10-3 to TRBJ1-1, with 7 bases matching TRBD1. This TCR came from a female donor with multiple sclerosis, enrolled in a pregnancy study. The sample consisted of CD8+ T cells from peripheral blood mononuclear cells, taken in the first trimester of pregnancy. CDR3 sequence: CATQTGTNTEAFF. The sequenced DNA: TGTGCCACCCAGACAGGGACGAACACTGAAGCTTTCTTT.